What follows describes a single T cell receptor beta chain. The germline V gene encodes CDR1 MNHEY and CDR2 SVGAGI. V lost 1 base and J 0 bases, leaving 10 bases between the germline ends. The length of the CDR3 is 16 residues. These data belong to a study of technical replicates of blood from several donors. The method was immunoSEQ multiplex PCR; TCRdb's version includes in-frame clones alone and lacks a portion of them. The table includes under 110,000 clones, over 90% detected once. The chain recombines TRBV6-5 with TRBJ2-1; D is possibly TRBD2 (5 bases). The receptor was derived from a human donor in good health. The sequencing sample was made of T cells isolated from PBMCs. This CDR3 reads CASSYWTGSSYNEQFF. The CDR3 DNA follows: TGTGCCAGCAGTTACTGGACGGGGAGCTCCTACAATGAGCAGTTCTTC.